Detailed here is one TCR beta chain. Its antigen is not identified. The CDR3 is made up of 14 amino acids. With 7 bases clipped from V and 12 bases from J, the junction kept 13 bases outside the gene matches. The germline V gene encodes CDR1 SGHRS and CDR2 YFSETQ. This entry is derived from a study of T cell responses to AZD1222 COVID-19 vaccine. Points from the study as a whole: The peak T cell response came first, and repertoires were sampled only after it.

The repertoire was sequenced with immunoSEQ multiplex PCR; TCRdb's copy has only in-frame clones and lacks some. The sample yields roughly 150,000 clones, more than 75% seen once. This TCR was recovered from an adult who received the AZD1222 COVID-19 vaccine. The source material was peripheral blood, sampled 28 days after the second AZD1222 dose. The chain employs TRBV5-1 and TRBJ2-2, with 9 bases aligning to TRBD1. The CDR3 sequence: CASQSSADRGKLFF. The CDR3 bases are TGCGCCAGCCAATCGAGCGCGGACAGGGGAAAGCTGTTTTTT.